The clone carrying this TCR beta chain has at least ten counts. No antigen is known for it. The lymph nodes were axillary draining lymph nodes from breast cancer patients. This record comes from a study of breast tumors, draining lymph nodes, adjacent tissues. From germline, CDR1 is SGHVS and CDR2 FQNEAQ. Trimming stripped 5 bases from V and 0 bases from J, with 11 bases between. There are 15 residues in the CDR3. Study outcomes and limitations: Tumors had less TCR diversity than lymph nodes, more than nontumor tissue.

TCRdb used MiXCR to reprocess the multiplex PCR reads, holding one entry per CDR3 protein. The sample has approximately 100,000 distinct CDR3 sequences; around 20% are singletons. The receptor comes from a female donor with breast cancer. Some clones in this sample may be carry-over from other donors' samples. V and J are TRBV7-8 and TRBJ1-3; D perhaps matches TRBD1 (6 bases). Sequenced sample: axillary lymph node tissue. The CDR3 bases are TGTGCCAGCAGCAGACAGGTCGGCTCTGGAAACACCATATATTTT. Protein product: CASSRQVGSGNTIYF.